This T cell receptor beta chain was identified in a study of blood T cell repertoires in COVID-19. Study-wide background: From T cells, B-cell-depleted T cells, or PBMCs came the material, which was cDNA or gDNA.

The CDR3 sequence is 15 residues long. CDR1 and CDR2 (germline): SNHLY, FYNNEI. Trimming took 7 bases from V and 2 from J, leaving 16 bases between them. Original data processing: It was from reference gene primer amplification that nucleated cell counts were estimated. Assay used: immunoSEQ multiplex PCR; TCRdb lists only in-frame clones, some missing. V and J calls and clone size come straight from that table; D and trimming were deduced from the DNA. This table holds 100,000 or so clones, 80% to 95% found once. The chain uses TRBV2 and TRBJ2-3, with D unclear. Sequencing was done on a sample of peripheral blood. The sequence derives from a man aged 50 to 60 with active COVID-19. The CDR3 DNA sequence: TGTGCCAGCATTATCGGCCGGAGAGACACAGATACGCAGTATTTT. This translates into CASIIGRRDTDTQYF. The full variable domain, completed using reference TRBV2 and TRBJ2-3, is EPEVTQTPSHQVTQMGQEVILRCVPISNHLYFYWYRQILGQKVEFLVSFYNNEISEKSEIFDDQFSVERPDGSNFTLKIRSTKLEDSAMYFCASIIGRRDTDTQYFGPGTRLTVL.